These 16 T cell receptor beta chains share one sample of origin, sequenced in a study of early T cells in non-severe SARS-CoV-2 infection. TCRdb reprocessed the 5' RACE reads via MiXCR and lists one record per CDR3 protein. The table has about 61,000 distinct CDR3 sequences, approximately 11% seen once. Material: whole blood. Every receptor here comes from an adult who was a healthcare worker with PCR-confirmed SARS-CoV-2 infection or an uninfected control (not recorded which).

The chain has TRBV30 and TRBJ2-2; TRBD1 aligns across 12 bases. This CDR3 spans 15 amino acids. Germline V gives CDR1 GTSNPN, CDR2 SVGIG (reference sequence). V gave up 6 bases and J gave up 5 bases; unmatched junction bases: 7. The CDR3 DNA sequence: TGTGCCTGTCACCGGGACAGGGGGCCTACCGGGGAGCTGTTTTTT. This translates into CACHRDRGPTGELFF.

This clonotype was counted a few times. The chain links TRBV12-3 or TRBV12-4 to TRBJ2-7; 8 bases line up with TRBD2. The CDR3 totals 15 residues. J lost 6 bases, V lost 3 bases, and 10 bases had no gene match. CDR3 sequence (DNA): TGTGCCAGCAGTTTTTTCTCGGGGGGGCTGGGCGAGCAGTACTTC. This translates into CASSFFSGGLGEQYF.

This clonotype was seen only a few times. The gene calls are TRBV27 and TRBJ2-7, with D possibly called TRBD1 or TRBD2 (5 bases each). Germline V gives CDR1 MNHEY, CDR2 SMNVEV (reference sequence). V was cut by 2 bases and J by 2 bases, with 10 bases left in between. The CDR3 length is 14 residues. CDR3 nucleotides: TGTGCCAGCAGTTTAGGGGGTCTCCCCTACGAGCAGTACTTC. This translates into CASSLGGLPYEQYF.

This clonotype counts as medium-sized. The V call is TRBV7-2, the J call TRBJ2-5; D call uncertain. Germline V CDR1 and CDR2: SGHTA, FQGNSA. V lost 1 base to trimming and J lost 0 bases, with 9 bases between them. This CDR3 has 15 residues. CDR3 coding DNA: TGTGCCAGCAGCTTAGTGTTAGACTACCAAGAGACCCAGTACTTC. Its protein product is CASSLVLDYQETQYF.

The chain recombines TRBV5-4 with TRBJ2-7; the D gene is possibly TRBD2 (6 bases). Germline CDR1 is SGHNT and CDR2 is YYREEE (reference sequence). This CDR3 has 12 amino acids. V lost 2 bases and J lost 11, with 14 bases in between. CDR3 region: CASSFPGRREYF. The CDR3 DNA reads as TGTGCCAGCAGCTTTCCGGGACGGAGGGAGTACTTC.

This clonotype was detected only a few times. This chain uses TRBV20-1 with TRBJ2-3; D is unclear. CDR1 DFQATT and CDR2 SNEGSKA come from the germline V gene (reference sequence). V was clipped by 0 bases and J by 2 bases, with 12 bases between them. The CDR3 spans 15 residues. Written as DNA, the CDR3 is TGCAGTGCTAGAGATCTTGTGACAAACACAGATACGCAGTATTTT. Its protein is CSARDLVTNTDTQYF.

This clonotype has a count of ten or more. V and J are TRBV12-3 or TRBV12-4 and TRBJ1-5, with D possibly being TRBD1 (6 bases). Trimming left V 6 bases short and J 6 bases short, with 21 bases between. CDR3 length: 16 residues. DNA for the CDR3: TGTGCCAGCAGCCCAACACGGAGGGGGGCAAGTCAGCCCCAGCATTTT. Protein sequence: CASSPTRRGASQPQHF.

This clonotype was found many times. The J gene is TRBJ1-2, the V gene TRBV5-1, with D possibly matching TRBD1 (6 bases). CDR3 size: 15 residues. The germline CDR1 and CDR2 sequences are SGHRS and YFSETQ. V was shortened by 4 bases and J by 3 bases, with 16 bases between the two germline ends. CDR3 DNA sequence: TGCGCCAGCAGCACAACGACAGGAACCCACTATGGCTACACCTTC. Translated: CASSTTTGTHYGYTF.

This clonotype was detected a few times. The chain joins TRBV7-9 to TRBJ2-3, with a weak D call TRBD1 (5 bases). The V gene's germline CDR1 is SEHNR and CDR2 FQNEAQ (reference sequence). CDR3 length: 14 amino acids. Deletions cut 2 bases from V and 4 bases from J, with 10 bases between. The DNA of the CDR3 is TGTGCCAGCAGCTTAAGCCAGGGCGCAGATACGCAGTATTTT. As protein: CASSLSQGADTQYF.

This clonotype has a count of ten or more. The genes are TRBV20-1 and TRBJ1-5, with TRBD1 matching 10 bases. This CDR3 contains 15 residues. Germline V gene sequence: CDR1 DFQATT, CDR2 SNEGSKA (reference sequence). With V trimmed by 5 bases and J by 6 bases, 10 bases remained unmatched. CDR3 DNA: TGCAGTGCTCAACCACTGACAGGGGGCTTTCAGCCCCAGCATTTT. It codes for CSAQPLTGGFQPQHF.

The chain couples TRBV20-1 to TRBJ1-2; D call uncertain. V lost 0 bases and J 3 bases, leaving 20 bases between the germline ends. The CDR3 sequence is 17 residues long. Germline V gives CDR1 DFQATT, CDR2 SNEGSKA (reference sequence). In DNA, the CDR3 is TGCAGTGCTAGAGATCAAGGTCAACCCCTTCCAGACTATGGCTACACCTTC. This gives the protein CSARDQGQPLPDYGYTF.

This clonotype was seen many times. The rearrangement joins TRBV4-1 to TRBJ2-3, with TRBD1 matching 9 bases. The J segment lost 4 bases and the V segment lost 7 bases, leaving 9 bases of the junction unmatched. Germline V gives CDR1 MGHRA, CDR2 YSYEKL. The CDR3 runs 15 residues. The CDR3 protein is CASKTPGQGPDTQYF. In DNA, the CDR3 is TGCGCCAGCAAAACCCCGGGACAGGGACCAGATACGCAGTATTTT.

The gene calls are TRBV5-4 and TRBJ2-5; D possibly matches TRBD1 or TRBD2 (5 bases each). This CDR3 comprises 14 residues. Deletions cut 0 bases from V and 5 bases from J, with 11 bases between. Looked up from germline, CDR1 is SGHNT and CDR2 is YYREEE (reference sequence). The CDR3, as DNA: TGTGCCAGCAGCTTGGACGGGGCAGGGGAGACCCAGTACTTC. Translated, it gives CASSLDGAGETQYF.

The chain has TRBV9 and TRBJ1-6; maybe TRBD1 (5 bases). The germline CDR1 and CDR2 sequences are SGDLS and YYNGEE. The CDR3 is 15 amino acids. The V and J ends lost 3 bases and 1 base respectively, with 8 bases between them. The CDR3 here is CASSARQSYNSPLHF. The CDR3 DNA is TGTGCCAGCAGCGCAAGACAGTCCTATAATTCACCCCTCCACTTT.

J is TRBJ2-1 and V is TRBV7-2; no definite D call. The V gene's germline CDR1 is SGHTA and CDR2 FQGNSA. Trimming removed 5 bases from V and 4 bases from J, with 18 bases in between. There are 16 residues in the CDR3. CDR3: CASSRDRNYYYNEQFF. The CDR3 DNA follows: TGTGCCAGCAGCCGTGACCGCAACTACTATTACAATGAGCAGTTCTTC. Variable domain in full (rest from reference TRBV7-2 and TRBJ2-1): GAGVSQSPSNKVTEKGKDVELRCDPISGHTALYWYRQSLGQGLEFLIYFQGNSAPDKSGLPSDRFSAERTGGSVSTLTIQRTQQEDSAVYLCASSRDRNYYYNEQFFGPGTRLTVL.

This chain links TRBV29-1 with TRBJ2-3, with TRBD2 identical over 10 bases. Germline values: CDR1 SQVTM, CDR2 ANQGSEA. Unmatched junction bases numbered 8, after V lost 3 bases and J lost 2 bases. CDR3 length equals 16 residues. The CDR3 spells CSVERRLAGDTDTQYF. In nucleotides, the CDR3 is TGCAGCGTTGAGCGGCGGCTAGCGGGGGACACAGATACGCAGTATTTT.